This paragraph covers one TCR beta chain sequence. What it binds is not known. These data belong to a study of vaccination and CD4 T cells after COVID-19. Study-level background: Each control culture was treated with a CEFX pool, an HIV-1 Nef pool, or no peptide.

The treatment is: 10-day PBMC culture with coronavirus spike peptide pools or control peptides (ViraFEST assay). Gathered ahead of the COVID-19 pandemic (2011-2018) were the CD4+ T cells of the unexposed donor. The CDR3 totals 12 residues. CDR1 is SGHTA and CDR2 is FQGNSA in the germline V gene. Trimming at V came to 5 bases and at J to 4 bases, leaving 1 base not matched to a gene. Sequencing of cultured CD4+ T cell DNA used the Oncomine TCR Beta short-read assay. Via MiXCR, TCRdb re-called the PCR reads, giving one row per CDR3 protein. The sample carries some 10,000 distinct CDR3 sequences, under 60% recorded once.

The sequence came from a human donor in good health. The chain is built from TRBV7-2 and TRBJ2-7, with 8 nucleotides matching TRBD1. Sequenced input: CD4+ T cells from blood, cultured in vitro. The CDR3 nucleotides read TGTGCCAGCAGCCGGACAGGGTACGAGCAGTACTTC. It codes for CASSRTGYEQYF.